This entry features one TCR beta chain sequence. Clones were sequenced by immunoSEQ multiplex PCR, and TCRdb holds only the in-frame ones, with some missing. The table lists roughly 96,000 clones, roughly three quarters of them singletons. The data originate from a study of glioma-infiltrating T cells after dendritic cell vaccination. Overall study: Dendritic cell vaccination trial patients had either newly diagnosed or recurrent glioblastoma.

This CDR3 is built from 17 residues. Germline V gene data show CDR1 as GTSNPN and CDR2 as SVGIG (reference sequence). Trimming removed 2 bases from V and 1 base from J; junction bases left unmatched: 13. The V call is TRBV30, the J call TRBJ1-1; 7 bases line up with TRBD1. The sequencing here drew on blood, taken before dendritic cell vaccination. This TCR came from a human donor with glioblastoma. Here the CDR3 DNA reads TGTGCCTGGAGTCTACTTAGATTCCGACAGGGGAACACTGAAGCTTTCTTT. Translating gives CAWSLLRFRQGNTEAFF.